These 14 T cell receptor beta chains originate from one sample sequenced in a study of T cells in Graves' hyperthyroidism and ophthalmopathy (dated by TCRdb to the late 2010s). The receptor library was made with multiplex PCR. The instrument given in TCRdb is Illumina HiSeq 2000. The TCR beta CDR3 regions were amplified from the RNA transcripts. A first-round RT-PCR of the TCR CDR3 used the HTBI primer set with the Qiagen OneStep RT-PCR kit. TCRdb reran the public reads through fastp at Q25 and MiXCR, keeping productive beta chains. Each entry is one CDR3 protein sequence, shown with its most common DNA and genes. This sample lists 400,000 to 550,000 distinct CDR3 sequences; less than 25% were detected once. The top ten clones comprise about 11% of the sample. Sequencing input: blood. The receptors derive from a woman in her twenties or thirties with Graves' ophthalmopathy.

The rearrangement uses TRBV20-1 and TRBJ1-2; the D gene is possibly TRBD1 (5 bases). CDR3 length: 12 residues. CDR1 DFQATT and CDR2 SNEGSKA come from the germline V gene (reference sequence). Trimming removed 2 bases from V and 8 bases from J, with 12 bases in between. The CDR3 nucleotides are TGCAGTGCTAGATGGCAGGGAGTAGGCTACACCTTC. Its translation is CSARWQGVGYTF.

V is TRBV12-3 or TRBV12-4 and J is TRBJ1-2; a weak D match, TRBD1 (5 bases). Between the trimmed V and J ends, which lost 6 bases and 4 bases, there was a span of 15 bases. This CDR3 comprises 14 residues. The CDR3 loop is CASSFRTGGYGYTF. CDR3 nucleotides: TGTGCCAGCAGCTTCAGGACGGGGGGCTATGGCTACACCTTC.

This clonotype was detected ten times or more. The chain combines TRBV6-5 with TRBJ2-7; D is unresolved. The CDR3 is made up of 12 amino acids. V was pared by 2 bases and J by 6 bases, with 8 bases between. Germline CDR1 reads MNHEY; CDR2 reads SVGAGI. CDR3 loop: CASSYGRGEQYF. The CDR3 coding sequence is TGTGCCAGCAGTTACGGACGCGGCGAGCAGTACTTC.

This clonotype was seen many times. V and J are TRBV6-1 and TRBJ1-5; no reliable D call. The germline V gene encodes CDR1 MNHNS and CDR2 SASEGT. The CDR3 length is 14 residues. V was trimmed by 4 bases and J by 3 bases, leaving 10 bases between them. CDR3 nucleotides: TGTGCCAGCAGTGGGGCAGGACTCAATCAGCCCCAGCATTTT. Its translation is CASSGAGLNQPQHF.

Points on this clonotype: An end of the junction does not agree with germline; a read error may underlie this. V and J are TRBV4-3 and TRBJ1-1; 10 nucleotides align to TRBD1. The CDR3 is made up of 16 amino acids. From germline, CDR1 is LGHNA and CDR2 YSLEER. This chain's CDR3 is CASSRDRGLLDTEACF. CDR3 DNA: TGCGCCAGCAGTCGGGACAGGGGTTTGTTGGACACTGAAGCTTGCTTT.

J is TRBJ2-4 and V is TRBV4-1; D is possibly TRBD2 (5 bases). CDR3 length equals 17 residues. Germline V gene sequence: CDR1 MGHRA, CDR2 YSYEKL. Trimming removed 1 base at V and 0 bases at J, with 13 bases between. In DNA form, the CDR3 reads TGCGCCAGCAGCCAAGTGGGAGCCAGGCTAGCCAAAAACATTCAGTACTTC. It is translated as CASSQVGARLAKNIQYF.

The chain is built from TRBV10-1 and TRBJ2-7; 12 nucleotides agree with TRBD2. V lost 6 bases to trimming and J lost 5 bases; unmatched junction nucleotides: 20. Germline lookup yields CDR1 WNHNN and CDR2 SYGVQD (reference sequence). The CDR3 has 19 amino acids. DNA of the CDR3: TGCGCCAGCAGCGCGACGACGCGGACTAGCGGGATAGGAGGAGACGAGCAGTACTTC. The encoded protein is CASSATTRTSGIGGDEQYF.

Turning to this clonotype: A junction boundary mismatches the germline segment, possibly from a read error. This chain uses TRBV28 with TRBJ1-2; D ambiguous. The germline V gene has CDR1 MDHEN and CDR2 SYDVKM. The CDR3 has 11 amino acids. The CDR3 DNA reads TGTGCCAGCAGTTCCACACTTGGCTGCACCTTC. Its translation is CASSSTLGCTF.

This clonotype was counted ten times or more. The chain joins TRBV15 to TRBJ1-1; weak D call: TRBD1 (5 bases). Germline CDR1 is LNHNV and CDR2 is YYDKDF (reference sequence). V lost 2 bases and J 0 bases, leaving 10 bases between the germline ends. The CDR3 contains 15 residues. This chain's CDR3 is CATSRIQDMNTEAFF. In nucleotides, the CDR3 is TGTGCCACCAGCAGAATACAGGACATGAACACTGAAGCTTTCTTT.

This clonotype was observed at least ten times. The V and J genes are TRBV12-3 or TRBV12-4 and TRBJ2-7; TRBD1 matches 8 bases. The CDR3 is 13 residues long. V was pared by 5 bases and J by 2 bases, with 2 bases of the junction left unmatched. The chain's CDR3 is CASSRTGTYEQYF. In DNA form, the CDR3 reads TGTGCCAGCAGTCGGACAGGGACCTACGAGCAGTACTTC.

This clonotype was observed many times. V usage is TRBV6-2 or TRBV6-3 and J usage is TRBJ2-7; 7 positions agree with TRBD1. Trimming at V came to 6 bases and at J to 7 bases, leaving 15 bases not matched to a gene. Germline V gene sequence: CDR1 MNHEY, CDR2 SVGEGT. The CDR3 sequence is 15 residues long. The CDR3: CASSPGDRSLREQYF. The CDR3 DNA reads TGTGCCAGCAGCCCCGGGGACAGAAGCCTACGGGAGCAGTACTTC.

This clonotype was seen at least ten times. This sequence joins TRBV7-9 and TRBJ1-1; D gene ambiguous. Germline-derived CDR1 and CDR2 are SEHNR and FQNEAQ (reference sequence). The germline V and J ends were trimmed by 11 bases and 0 bases, with 10 bases remaining between them. The length of the CDR3 is 12 residues. DNA for the CDR3: TGTGCCGGAGTCACCCTGAACACTGAAGCTTTCTTT. Its protein product is CAGVTLNTEAFF.

The chain recombines TRBV28 with TRBJ1-2, with D possibly being TRBD1 (6 bases). The CDR3 contains 14 residues. V lost 10 bases to trimming and J lost 5 bases, with 20 bases between them. CDR1 is MDHEN, CDR2 SYDVKM, per germline. The CDR3 region is CAISRGISSYGYTF. In nucleotides, the CDR3 is TGTGCCATCAGCAGGGGAATATCGTCGTATGGCTACACCTTC.

The V and J genes are TRBV6-1 and TRBJ2-2; the D call may be TRBD1 or TRBD2 (5 bases each). Germline CDR1 is MNHNS and CDR2 is SASEGT. The CDR3 covers 15 residues. Trimming shortened V by 6 bases and J by 4 bases, and 15 bases separated the two germline ends. The CDR3 nucleotides are TGTGCCAGCAGAGCCGGGACCTCGGGCACCGGGGAGCTGTTTTTT. Protein product: CASRAGTSGTGELFF.